The TCR beta chain described here comes from a study of cytomegalovirus exposure and HLA in healthy donors. Study-wide results and limits: A missense DCLRE1C variant was associated with V- and J-gene trimming of TCR beta chains in a later analysis, and an independent cohort replicated the association. Prior analysis indicated that the majority of TCR beta V segments exhibited productivity approximately 90% or approximately 30% of the time. Several of the most significant clusters appeared, in a later analysis, to be linked to common viral pathogens. In a later analysis, HLA-associated beta chains showed higher expansion and lower generation probabilities than comparable chains.

PCR was performed using 60 Vbeta and 13 Jbeta primers. Only in-frame clones appear in the TCRdb table, and some are missing; sequencing was by immunoSEQ multiplex PCR. The sample has under 95,000 clones, 6% to 9% seen once. Looked up from germline, CDR1 is SGHTA and CDR2 is FQGNSA. J was trimmed by 5 bases and V by 4 bases; bases with no gene match: 7. The CDR3 totals 16 residues. About this clone itself: Its specificity is not known.

The rearrangement uses TRBV7-2 and TRBJ2-3; 12 nucleotides agree with TRBD2. The receptor was isolated from a man aged 45 to 65 in good health and CMV-seronegative. Sequencing input: PBMCs. CDR3 residues: CASSSRTSGKIDTQYF. The CDR3 DNA is TGTGCCAGCAGCTCTCGGACTAGCGGGAAGATAGATACGCAGTATTTT.